This is a list of T cell receptor beta chains from one sample in a study of shared clonotypes between healthy human individuals. The protocol was immunoSEQ multiplex PCR, while the TCRdb copy is restricted to in-frame clones and leaves out a portion. The sample records 1,400,000 or so clones, 97% to 99% being singletons. Source material: naive CD4+ T cells sorted from blood. These TCRs come from a man younger than 45 in good health. The CDR3 runs from the conserved cysteine through the conserved F or W. D genes are given only for firm matches. Size is stated for part of the rows, as once, few or many counts, or as a class when the clone is expanded.

TRBV18	-	-	TRBJ1-5	TGTGCCAGCTCCTCAGATAGCAATCAGCCCCAGCATTTT	CASSSDSNQPQHF
TRBV5-6	-	-	TRBJ2-7	TGTGCCAGCAGCTTGTCTTCAGTCACGTACTTC	CASSLSSVTYF
TRBV5-1	-	-	TRBJ1-2	TGCGCCAGCAGCTTGTTCCAAAACTATGGCTACACCTTC	CASSLFQNYGYTF
TRBV6-1	-	TRBD2	TRBJ2-7	TGTGCCAGCAGTGCCGTCAGCGGGAGTTTCCCGAGCCACGAGCAGTACTTC	CASSAVSGSFPSHEQYF
TRBV4-2	-	-	TRBJ2-2	TGTGCCAGCAGCCAAGATCGGCAAGCAGGGACCGGGGAGCTGTTTTTT	CASSQDRQAGTGELFF
TRBV19	-	-	TRBJ1-1	TGTGCCAGTAGCGAATTATTGAACACTGAAGCTTTCTTT	CASSELLNTEAFF
TRBV10-1	-	-	TRBJ2-7	TGCGCCAGCAGTGAGGGGGTATCCTACGAGCAGTACTTC	CASSEGVSYEQYF
TRBV27	-	TRBD1	TRBJ1-5	TGTGCCAGCAGCCCACAGGGGGCTTTGAGCAATCAGCCCCAGCATTTT	CASSPQGALSNQPQHF
TRBV2	-	TRBD1	TRBJ1-2	TGTGCCAGCACTAGAACAGGGGGCAGTGGGTATGGCTACACCTTC	CASTRTGGSGYGYTF
TRBV4-3	-	TRBD2	TRBJ2-4	TGCGCCAGCAGCCAAGGACTAGCGGGGGCCAAAAACATTCAGTACTTC	CASSQGLAGAKNIQYF
TRBV28	-	TRBD1	TRBJ1-2	TGTGCCAGCAGCCCAGACAGGGTTTGGGGCTACACCTTC	CASSPDRVWGYTF
TRBV7-9	-	-	TRBJ1-3	TGTGCCAGCAGCTTTTGGGACCTATCTGGAAACACCATATATTTT	CASSFWDLSGNTIYF
TRBV20-1	-	-	TRBJ1-4	TGCAGTGCTTGGACGAATGAAAAACTGTTTTTT	CSAWTNEKLFF
TRBV19	-	TRBD1	TRBJ1-5	TGTGCCAGTTCCATACCGGGACAGGGATGGCAGCATTTT	CASSIPGQGWQHF
TRBV18	-	TRBD1	TRBJ1-1	TGTGCCAGCTCACAATGGGGGACAGGGGTTGGAAACACTGAAGCTTTCTTT	CASSQWGTGVGNTEAFF
TRBV11-2	-	TRBD2	TRBJ2-1	TGTGCCAGCAGCCGAACTCTTAGCGGGAGGGCTATTAATGAGCAGTTCTTC	CASSRTLSGRAINEQFF
TRBV7-8	-	TRBD1	TRBJ2-5	TGTGCCAGCAGCCAAGACAGGGCCCAAGAGACCCAGTACTTC	CASSQDRAQETQYF
TRBV19	-	TRBD1	TRBJ1-2	TGTGCCAGTAGTGTCCAACAACGGGACAGTAACTATGGCTACACCTTC	CASSVQQRDSNYGYTF
TRBV2	-	-	TRBJ2-2	TGTGCCAGCAGTGATCCGAGGGGTGCCGGGGAGCTGTTTTTT	CASSDPRGAGELFF
TRBV28	-	-	TRBJ1-2	TGTGCCAGCAGCCTTGGTAGTCACTATGGCTACACCTTC	CASSLGSHYGYTF
TRBV6-4	-	-	TRBJ2-3	TGTGCCAGCTCCCGGGACCATACAGATACGCAGTATTTT	CASSRDHTDTQYF
TRBV7-2	-	-	TRBJ2-3	TGTGCCAGCAGCCAGGGTTATCGGAGGGCCCTCACAGATACGCAGTATTTT	CASSQGYRRALTDTQYF
TRBV11-2	-	TRBD1	TRBJ1-1	TGTGCCAGCAGCTCCCAAGGACAGGGAGATGGCACTGAAGCTTTCTTT	CASSSQGQGDGTEAFF
TRBV7-8	-	-	TRBJ2-7	TGTGCCAGCAGCTTAACGGTCCTAAGGAGGTCTAGCGCCGCCTACGAGCAGTACTTC	CASSLTVLRRSSAAYEQYF
TRBV7-9	-	TRBD1	TRBJ1-4	TGTGCCAGCAGCGACCGACAGGGAAGTGAAAAACTGTTTTTT	CASSDRQGSEKLFF
TRBV29-1	-	-	TRBJ1-1	TGCAGCGTTGTCCGGGGCGGGAACACTGAAGCTTTCTTT	CSVVRGGNTEAFF
TRBV18	-	-	TRBJ2-4	TGTGCCAGCTCACCCCGAGGGGACCGAACCAAAAACATTCAGTACTTC	CASSPRGDRTKNIQYF
TRBV6-6	-	-	TRBJ2-1	TGTGCCAGCAGTAAGACTATTACAAATGAGCAGTTCTTC	CASSKTITNEQFF
TRBV5-4	once	TRBD2	TRBJ2-3	TGTGCCAGCAGCCCCGGGACTAGGATTACAGATACGCAGTATTTT	CASSPGTRITDTQYF
TRBV6-6	once	-	TRBJ2-4	TGTGCCAGCAGTTACTCGGGGGCCAAAAACATTCAGTACTTC	CASSYSGAKNIQYF
TRBV29-1	-	TRBD1	TRBJ1-1	TGCAGCGTTGGGGGGACAGATGAAGCTTTCTTT	CSVGGTDEAFF
TRBV9	-	-	TRBJ1-4	TGTGCCAGCAGCGTGCGGGACCGGATCACTAATGAAAAACTGTTTTTT	CASSVRDRITNEKLFF
TRBV25-1	-	TRBD2	TRBJ2-1	TGTGCCAGCAGTAACCTAGCGGGAGTTGAGCAGTTCTTC	CASSNLAGVEQFF
TRBV6-1	-	-	TRBJ2-7	TGTGCCAGCAGTGAATCACCTGGGCCCGCCTACGAGCAGTACTTC	CASSESPGPAYEQYF
TRBV11-3	-	TRBD1	TRBJ1-5	TGTGCCAGCAGAACCGGGACAGGGAGCAATCAGCCCCAGCATTTT	CASRTGTGSNQPQHF
TRBV12-5	-	-	TRBJ1-1	TGTGCTAGTGGTTTCCCTGCCGTCCGGGACTCCAACACTGAAGCTTTCTTT	CASGFPAVRDSNTEAFF
TRBV29-1	-	-	TRBJ2-5	TGCAGCTTTAAGGTCGTAGGAGAGACCCAGTACTTC	CSFKVVGETQYF
TRBV5-4	-	-	TRBJ2-5	TGTGCCAGCAGCTCCAAGAGGGGGGAAGGAGAGACCCAGTACTTC	CASSSKRGEGETQYF
TRBV2	-	-	TRBJ1-5	TGTGCCAGCAGTGTAGATACAAGCCATCAGCCCCAGCATTTT	CASSVDTSHQPQHF
TRBV15	-	TRBD2	TRBJ2-3	TGTGCCACCAGCGGAGGGACTAGGCGTGCAGATACGCAGTATTTT	CATSGGTRRADTQYF
TRBV28	-	TRBD1	TRBJ1-2	TGTGCCAGCAGGACGATGGGGGACAGGGGCTTAAATGAGGGCTACACCTTC	CASRTMGDRGLNEGYTF
TRBV5-4	few	TRBD2	TRBJ2-2	TGTGCCAGCAGCCCAGGACTAGCGGGAGCCACCGGGGAGCTGTTTTTT	CASSPGLAGATGELFF
TRBV9	once	-	TRBJ2-3	TGTGCCAGCAGCGTCGGCGAGCGACCGTTGAGCACAGATACGCAGTATTTT	CASSVGERPLSTDTQYF
TRBV19	-	TRBD2	TRBJ2-4	TGTGCCAGTAGTATTAGTGGCGGGAGGCCGGGAAACATTCAGTACTTC	CASSISGGRPGNIQYF
TRBV18	-	TRBD1	TRBJ2-2	TGTGCCAGCTCACCACAGAGGACAGGGGGAAACACCGGGGAGCTGTTTTTT	CASSPQRTGGNTGELFF
TRBV19	-	-	TRBJ2-7	TGTGCCAGTACCCCTGGGGGACCTACCTACGAGCAGTACTTC	CASTPGGPTYEQYF
TRBV4-2	-	TRBD2	TRBJ2-1	TGTGCCAGCAGCCACCTCGGGGGGACTAGCGGGAGGGGGACGGATGAGCAGTTCTTC	CASSHLGGTSGRGTDEQFF
TRBV14	-	-	TRBJ2-1	TGTGCCAGCAGCCGGTTGGCGACGGAGCAGTTCTTC	CASSRLATEQFF
TRBV5-5	-	-	TRBJ2-3	TGTGCCAGCATGTCGATTGGGGTAGACACAGATACGCAGTATTTT	CASMSIGVDTDTQYF
TRBV9	-	-	TRBJ1-3	TGTGCCAGCAGCGTTCAAACTGGAAACACCATATATTTT	CASSVQTGNTIYF
TRBV27	-	-	TRBJ2-7	TGTGCCAGCAGTGGGAACGAGGCCTACGAGCAGTACTTC	CASSGNEAYEQYF